This passage covers 25 T cell receptor beta chains from one sample sequenced in a study of beta chain features in type 1 diabetes. General study points: Shortening of TCRB CDR3s, moderate but significant, appeared in all four CD4+ subsets of Type 1 diabetes patients.

The isolated RNA, all of it, was reverse transcribed, so expressed TCRB transcripts were what got sequenced. Only in-frame clones appear in the TCRdb table, and some are missing; sequencing was by immunoSEQ multiplex PCR. The table records around 150,000 clones, approximately 8.7% of them present only once. Their recognized antigens are unknown. Sequencing was done on a sample of central memory CD4+ T cells from blood. The receptors stem from a woman aged 25 to 39 with type 1 diabetes.

This clone was observed a few times. The chain couples TRBV19 to TRBJ1-5; unclear D gene. V lost 4 bases and J 7 bases, leaving 14 bases between the germline ends. The CDR3 covers 14 residues. Germline-derived CDR1 and CDR2 are LNHDA and SQIVND (reference sequence). For the CDR3, the DNA is TGTGCCAGTAGTAGGGAGAATGTCCCGCAGCCCCAGCATTTT. Protein: CASSRENVPQPQHF. The full variable domain, with the rest looked up from reference TRBV19 and TRBJ1-5, is DGGITQSPKYLFRKEGQNVTLSCEQNLNHDAMYWYRQDPGQGLRLIYYSQIVNDFQKGDIAEGYSVSREKKESFPLTVTSAQKNPTAFYLCASSRENVPQPQHFGDGTRLSIL.

CDR3 nucleotides: TGTGCCAGCAGGGTTAGCGGGAGTTCTGGGGAGCTGTTTTTT. The encoded protein is CASRVSGSSGELFF. The rearrangement joins TRBV6-6 to TRBJ2-2, with 9 bases identical to TRBD2. Germline V gene data show CDR1 as MNHNY and CDR2 as SVGAGI (reference sequence). V was pared by 6 bases and J by 8 bases, with 7 bases of the junction left unmatched. CDR3 length: 14 amino acids.

This clone was observed a handful of times. The chain links TRBV29-1 to TRBJ2-2; 8 bases map to TRBD1. The CDR3 is made up of 16 amino acids. The germline CDR1 and CDR2 sequences are SQVTM and ANQGSEA. V gave up 5 bases and J gave up 1 base; unmatched junction bases: 9. CDR3 nucleotide sequence: TGCAGCGTTAGGACAGGGTCCCAGGGGAACACCGGGGAGCTGTTTTTT. Protein sequence: CSVRTGSQGNTGELFF.

There are a few counts of this clone. V usage is TRBV28 and J usage is TRBJ2-7; TRBD1 agrees at 7 bases. The J segment lost 1 base and the V segment lost 6 bases, leaving 6 bases of the junction unmatched. The germline gives CDR1 MDHEN, CDR2 SYDVKM. This CDR3 is 14 amino acids long. Written as DNA, the CDR3 is TGTGCCAGCAGGGAGCCAGGGGGATCCTACGAGCAGTACTTC. This sequence encodes CASREPGGSYEQYF.

The gene calls are TRBV29-1 and TRBJ1-2; maybe TRBD1 (6 bases). Germline CDR1 SQVTM, CDR2 ANQGSEA. V was trimmed by 2 bases and J by 8 bases, leaving 15 bases between them. This CDR3 region has 13 residues. As DNA, the CDR3 is TGCAGCGTTGAAAACAGGGTGGAGGCGGGCTACACCTTC. This sequence encodes CSVENRVEAGYTF.

The chain joins TRBV7-9 to TRBJ1-2, with D hard to call. Germline-derived CDR1 and CDR2 are SEHNR and FQNEAQ (reference sequence). V dropped 5 bases and J dropped 8 bases, with 18 bases sitting between them. The CDR3 has 14 amino acids. In DNA, the CDR3 is TGTGCCAGCAGCGTCATTGCGGGGAAGGGCGGCTACACCTTC. It encodes CASSVIAGKGGYTF.

The chain is built from TRBV30 and TRBJ2-7; 10 bases map to TRBD1. Germline V gene lookup returns CDR1 GTSNPN and CDR2 SVGIG (reference sequence). The CDR3 has 13 residues. V lost 5 bases, J lost 4 bases, and 5 bases stayed unmatched. Written as DNA, the CDR3 is TGTGCCTGGGGGACAGGGGAAACGTACGAGCAGTACTTC. It is translated as CAWGTGETYEQYF.

The V gene is TRBV10-3, the J gene TRBJ1-2; 9 positions agree with TRBD1. The CDR3 covers 13 residues. Germline V lookup: CDR1 ENHRY, CDR2 SYGVKD. J was trimmed by 7 bases and V by 6 bases; bases with no gene match: 6. The DNA of the CDR3 is TGTGCCATCAGGGGACAGGGTTTGAGTGGCTACACCTTC. Residues: CAIRGQGLSGYTF.

This clone has more than one count but fewer than ten. J is TRBJ2-5 and V is TRBV9; possibly TRBD2 for D (6 bases). The V gene lost 0 bases and the J gene lost 4 bases, with 16 bases spanning the gap. CDR1 is SGDLS, CDR2 YYNGEE, per germline. The CDR3 extends over 16 amino acids. The CDR3 region is CASSVGGTSQGETQYF. The CDR3, as DNA: TGTGCCAGCAGCGTAGGGGGGACTTCTCAGGGAGAGACCCAGTACTTC.

The chain recombines TRBV2 with TRBJ1-4; D not certain. CDR3 length: 11 amino acids. V lost 7 bases and J lost 6, with 6 bases in between. Germline assignment: CDR1 SNHLY and CDR2 FYNNEI. The CDR3 coding sequence is TGTGCCAGCAAACTTGATGAAAAACTGTTTTTT. Amino acid sequence: CASKLDEKLFF.

The chain links TRBV5-1 to TRBJ1-2; D might be TRBD1 (5 bases). Germline V gives CDR1 SGHRS, CDR2 YFSETQ. The CDR3 covers 14 residues. Trimming cost V 3 bases and J 0 bases, with 9 bases left between them. CDR3 sequence: CASSSMTANYGYTF. The CDR3 nucleotides are TGCGCCAGCAGCTCCATGACAGCTAACTATGGCTACACCTTC.

The CDR3 reads CASSSSGTSGRENNEQFF. CDR3 coding DNA: TGCGCCAGCAGCTCCTCCGGGACTAGCGGGAGGGAAAACAATGAGCAGTTCTTC. The J gene is TRBJ2-1, the V gene TRBV5-1; 16 bases map to TRBD2. Germline-derived CDR1 and CDR2 are SGHRS and YFSETQ. V lost 3 bases, J lost 5 bases, and 8 bases stayed unmatched. CDR3 length equals 18 residues.

CDR3 nucleotides: TGTGCCAGCAGCGGCTGGAGCCCCTACGAGCAGTACTTC. Translating gives CASSGWSPYEQYF. The chain links TRBV21-1 to TRBJ2-7; the D call TRBD2 from the table was never checked on the DNA. TRBV21-1 is annotated as a pseudogene. The CDR3 runs to 13 residues.

This chain links TRBV5-1 with TRBJ2-3; TRBD2 matches 8 bases. CDR3 length: 15 residues. Germline values: CDR1 SGHRS, CDR2 YFSETQ. V gave up 4 bases and J gave up 2 bases; unmatched junction bases: 6. The CDR3 sequence is CASSELAANTDTQYF. Here the CDR3 DNA reads TGCGCCAGCAGCGAACTAGCGGCCAACACAGATACGCAGTATTTT.

The chain couples TRBV5-1 to TRBJ2-5; the match to TRBD2 covers 9 bases. The CDR3 has 15 amino acids. Per germline, CDR1 SGHRS and CDR2 YFSETQ. After removal of 2 bases from V and 2 bases from J, the junction contained 4 bases not matched to a gene. The DNA for the CDR3 is TGCGCCAGCAGCTTTAACCTAGCGGGACAAGAGACCCAGTACTTC. Its translation: CASSFNLAGQETQYF. Variable domain in full (rest from reference TRBV5-1 and TRBJ2-5): KAGVTQTPRYLIKTRGQQVTLSCSPISGHRSVSWYQQTPGQGLQFLFEYFSETQRNKGNFPGRFSGRQFSNSRSEMNVSTLELGDSALYLCASSFNLAGQETQYFGPGTRLLVL.

To note about this clone: One end of the junction fails to match germline, which may point to a read error. As DNA, the CDR3 is TGTGCTAGCAGCCAAGGAGGGGTTGGGGAGACCCAGTACTTC. Encoded protein: CASSQGGVGETQYF. V is TRBV7-7 and J is TRBJ2-5; maybe TRBD2 (6 bases). CDR3 length: 14 amino acids. CDR1 is SSHAT, CDR2 FNYEAQ, per germline (reference sequence).

This clone was recorded a few times. This chain joins TRBV5-6 and TRBJ1-2, with D tentatively TRBD1 (6 bases). Germline assignment: CDR1 SGHDT and CDR2 YYEEEE. Trimming cost V 0 bases and J 4 bases, with 7 bases left between them. The CDR3 totals 13 residues. CDR3 sequence reads: CASSLDRVYGYTF. The CDR3 DNA reads as TGTGCCAGCAGCTTGGACAGGGTCTATGGCTACACCTTC.

The gene calls are TRBV5-1 and TRBJ1-2; 7 nucleotides match TRBD1. The CDR3 has 15 residues. V trimming: 2 bases; J trimming: 8 bases; junction bases outside the gene matches: 12. In germline, CDR1 is SGHRS, CDR2 YFSETQ. The CDR3 nucleotides read TGCGCCAGCAGCTTAGAGAGCCGACAGGGTATAGGCTACACCTTC. This translates into CASSLESRQGIGYTF.

This clone has only a few counts. The chain employs TRBV29-1 and TRBJ2-7; 8 nucleotides agree with TRBD1. This CDR3 is built from 16 residues. CDR1 is SQVTM, CDR2 ANQGSEA, per germline. V shed 5 bases, J shed 3 bases, and the junction held 15 bases outside the gene matches. The DNA of the CDR3 is TGCAGCGTTCTCAGGGGGCACAGCGTTGGAGGCTACGAGCAGTACTTC. Amino acids: CSVLRGHSVGGYEQYF.

The rearrangement joins TRBV13 to TRBJ1-1; 8 nucleotides agree with TRBD1. Germline CDR1 is PRHDT and CDR2 is FYEKMQ (reference sequence). The CDR3 is made up of 15 amino acids. Trimming at V came to 5 bases and at J to 5 bases, leaving 10 bases not matched to a gene. The CDR3 DNA follows: TGTGCCAGCAGCAGGAACAGGGGGAAGGGTACTGAAGCTTTCTTT. It is translated as CASSRNRGKGTEAFF.

In this sample, this clone turned up a few times. The V gene is TRBV7-3, the J gene TRBJ2-3; 7 bases line up with TRBD1. From germline, CDR1 is SGHTA and CDR2 FQGTGA. The CDR3 sequence is 14 residues long. V shed 5 bases and J 3 bases; nucleotides not matched to a gene: 5. The CDR3 region has the DNA TGTGCCAGCAGCCGGGACAGTCGGACAGATACGCAGTATTTT. The encoded protein is CASSRDSRTDTQYF.

This clone was detected only a few times. This rearrangement joins TRBV29-1 to TRBJ2-1; D remains ambiguous. This CDR3 region has 13 residues. In germline, CDR1 is SQVTM, CDR2 ANQGSEA. Trimming removed 5 bases at V and 9 bases at J, with 17 bases between. CDR3 in amino acids: CSVQSALELEQFF. CDR3 nucleotide sequence: TGCAGCGTTCAGAGCGCCCTGGAGCTTGAGCAGTTCTTC.

The CDR3 loop reads CASSLQNGYTF. For the CDR3, the DNA is TGTGCCAGTAGTCTACAGAATGGCTACACCTTC. This chain joins TRBV19 and TRBJ1-2; D is uncertain. The germline CDR1 and CDR2 sequences are LNHDA and SQIVND (reference sequence). CDR3 length: 11 residues. V lost 5 bases and J lost 6, with 7 bases in between.

This clone was observed a handful of times. The chain carries TRBV18 and TRBJ2-7; tentatively, D is TRBD1 (5 bases). CDR3 size: 13 residues. Germline V lookup: CDR1 KGHSH, CDR2 LQKENI. V lost 0 bases and J lost 2, with 5 bases in between. The CDR3 bases are TGTGCCAGCTCACCACCGGGGCCCTACGAGCAGTACTTC. It encodes CASSPPGPYEQYF.

This clone was observed a few times. V is TRBV2 and J is TRBJ1-2, with D perhaps TRBD1 (5 bases). Trimming cost V 4 bases and J 3 bases, with 9 bases left between them. Germline V gene sequence: CDR1 SNHLY, CDR2 FYNNEI. CDR3 size: 13 residues. CDR3 coding DNA: TGTGCCAGCAGTGTGCAACAGGACTATGGCTACACCTTC. It is translated as CASSVQQDYGYTF.